A single sample gave rise to the 10 T cell receptor beta chains below, sequenced in a study of T-cell reconstitution after alpha-beta-depleted transplantation in children. The TCRbeta library incorporated unique molecular identifiers. Via MiXCR, TCRdb re-called the PCR reads, giving one row per CDR3 protein. Of around 600,000 distinct CDR3 sequences in the sample, under 12% were seen once. This material consisted of PBMCs from the stem cell graft donor, taken from the stem cell graft. Receptor source: a human donor who donated a stem cell graft to a child with acute myeloid leukemia.

The rearrangement links TRBV7-2 to TRBJ2-7; the D is unclear. The germline V and J ends were trimmed by 1 base and 0 bases, with 13 bases remaining between them. The germline V gene has CDR1 SGHTA and CDR2 FQGNSA. The CDR3 has 16 residues. CDR3 coding DNA: TGTGCCAGCAGCTTAGTATCGTCGGAAAGCTCCTACGAGCAGTACTTC. Its protein is CASSLVSSESSYEQYF.

This clonotype came up a few times. The chain combines TRBV20-1 with TRBJ1-1; no clear D. V was clipped by 0 bases and J by 0 bases, with 5 bases between them. From germline, CDR1 is DFQATT and CDR2 SNEGSKA (reference sequence). CDR3 size: 13 residues. The CDR3 reads CSARDPLNTEAFF. The DNA for the CDR3 is TGCAGTGCTAGAGATCCGTTGAACACTGAAGCTTTCTTT.

This clonotype was seen ten or more times. This rearrangement joins TRBV20-1 to TRBJ1-2, with 8 bases lining up with TRBD1. V shed 1 base, J shed 1 base, and the junction held 5 bases outside the gene matches. The V gene's germline CDR1 is DFQATT and CDR2 SNEGSKA (reference sequence). This CDR3 contains 15 residues. The CDR3 nucleotides read TGCAGTGCTAGAGCCCCGGACAGGGATAACTATGGCTACACCTTC. Translating it yields CSARAPDRDNYGYTF.

There are a few counts of this clonotype. The chain recombines TRBV30 with TRBJ2-7; D may correspond to TRBD1 or TRBD2 (5 bases each). CDR3 size: 13 residues. Germline values: CDR1 GTSNPN, CDR2 SVGIG (reference sequence). Trimming removed 5 bases from V and 0 bases from J, with 11 bases in between. In nucleotides, the CDR3 is TGTGCCTGGGCGACCGGGACCTCCTACGAGCAGTACTTC. The encoded protein is CAWATGTSYEQYF.

The V call is TRBV10-3, the J call TRBJ1-5; D unclear. V lost 0 bases and J lost 3, with 3 bases in between. CDR3 size: 13 residues. CDR1 ENHRY and CDR2 SYGVKD come from the germline V gene. The CDR3 DNA reads TGTGCCATCAGTGAGTCCCCCAATCAGCCCCAGCATTTT. This gives the protein CAISESPNQPQHF.

This clonotype has a count of ten or more. The chain links TRBV4-2 to TRBJ2-1, with 13 bases identical to TRBD2. The length of the CDR3 is 18 residues. With 1 base clipped from V and 2 bases from J, the junction kept 5 bases outside the gene matches. Germline V gene data show CDR1 as LGHNA and CDR2 as YNFKEQ. The CDR3 reads CASSQVRTSGGTYNEQFF. CDR3 nucleotides: TGTGCCAGCAGCCAAGTTAGGACTAGCGGGGGCACCTACAATGAGCAGTTCTTC.

The chain has TRBV27 and TRBJ1-1; unclear D gene. Germline V gene data show CDR1 as MNHEY and CDR2 as SMNVEV (reference sequence). V shed 7 bases and J shed 4 bases, with 19 bases lying between them. The CDR3 is 15 amino acids. The CDR3 region has the DNA TGTGCCAGCACTAGATCATCGAACGGAATCACTGAAGCTTTCTTT. Its protein is CASTRSSNGITEAFF.

This clonotype has just a few counts. The gene calls are TRBV4-2 and TRBJ2-1; the match to TRBD1 covers 8 bases. Trimming at V came to 1 base and at J to 5 bases, leaving 7 bases not matched to a gene. This CDR3 has 16 residues. Per the germline V gene, CDR1 is LGHNA and CDR2 is YNFKEQ. The CDR3 sequence: CASSQAAGGKNNEQFF. CDR3 nucleotides: TGTGCCAGCAGCCAAGCAGCAGGGGGCAAAAACAATGAGCAGTTCTTC.

This clonotype was counted ten times or more. The genes are TRBV29-1 and TRBJ2-1, with D perhaps matching TRBD2 (6 bases). The V end lost 4 bases, the J end lost 1 base, and 14 bases lay between the germline ends. The length of the CDR3 is 15 residues. Looked up from germline, CDR1 is SQVTM and CDR2 is ANQGSEA. The CDR3 here is CSVVASVRSYNEQFF. The CDR3 nucleotides read TGCAGCGTTGTCGCTAGCGTTAGGTCCTACAATGAGCAGTTCTTC.

This clonotype showed up just a few times. The rearrangement joins TRBV20-1 to TRBJ2-3, with no clear D. The CDR3 length is 13 residues. Trimming cost V 2 bases and J 5 bases, with 11 bases left between them. CDR1 and CDR2 (germline): DFQATT, SNEGSKA (reference sequence). CDR3 residues: CSARLVPRDTQYF. CDR3 bases: TGCAGTGCTAGACTAGTCCCGCGAGATACGCAGTATTTT.